The following is a T cell receptor beta chain sequence with its context. The sample comes from a study of blood T cell repertoires in COVID-19. As for the study in general: Researchers got acute and convalescent COVID-19 samples from the United States, Italy and Spain. From T cells, B-cell-depleted T cells, or PBMCs came the material, which was cDNA or gDNA.

There are 16 residues in the CDR3. V was pared by 2 bases and J by 4 bases, with 17 bases between. Germline CDR1 is ENHRY and CDR2 is SYGVKD. In the authors' methods: Amplifying reference gene primers gave estimates of nucleated cell counts. Assay: immunoSEQ multiplex PCR; the TCRdb copy retains only in-frame clones and omits some. V, J and clone size were drawn from that table, and D and trimming were deduced from the DNA. The sample carries under 110,000 clones, approximately 92% recorded once. The sample taken for sequencing was peripheral blood. The chain recombines TRBV10-3 with TRBJ2-5, with a possible D match to TRBD1 (6 bases). This clonotype was sampled from a man in his fifties or sixties with active COVID-19. CDR3: CAISESPSQGGETQYF. The CDR3 region has the DNA TGTGCCATCAGTGAGAGTCCATCACAGGGTGGAGAGACCCAGTACTTC.